The 8 T cell receptor beta chains given below trace back to one sample, sequenced in a study of OX40 agonist ivuxolimab in advanced cancers. Libraries were prepared by immunoSEQ multiplex PCR; TCRdb keeps only in-frame clonotypes and omits some of them. The table has more than 50,000 clones, 82% seen once. The sequencing here drew on CD4+ or CD8+ T cells sorted from blood, taken in a trial of the OX40 agonist ivuxolimab. These receptor sequences come from an adult with an advanced solid tumor such as melanoma, head and neck, liver or kidney cancer.

This clone occurred a few times. The genes are TRBV11-3 and TRBJ2-1, with 9 bases fitting TRBD2. This CDR3 contains 17 residues. J gave up 8 bases and V 0 bases, and 11 bases lay outside the gene matches. Germline V gene data show CDR1 as SGHNT and CDR2 as YENEEA. DNA for the CDR3: TGTGCCAGCAGCTTAGATTGGGGGGCTAGCGGGATCTATGAGCAGTTCTTC. Its translation: CASSLDWGASGIYEQFF.

The V and J genes are TRBV12-5 and TRBJ2-1, with 13 bases that match TRBD2. In germline, CDR1 is LGHNT, CDR2 FRNRAP. V was pared by 7 bases and J by 5 bases, with 5 bases of the junction left unmatched. The CDR3 consists of 15 residues. CDR3 bases: TGTGCTAGTGCCCCGACTAGCGGGAGGAACAATGAGCAGTTCTTC. It codes for CASAPTSGRNNEQFF.

The CDR3 sequence is CASSLIGTGDTGELFF. The DNA of the CDR3 is TGTGCCAGCAGCTTGATCGGGACAGGGGACACCGGGGAGCTGTTTTTT. The V and J genes are TRBV5-4 and TRBJ2-2; 10 bases map to TRBD1. There are 16 residues in the CDR3. Per the germline V gene, CDR1 is SGHNT and CDR2 is YYREEE (reference sequence). With V trimmed by 1 base and J by 3 bases, 3 bases remained unmatched.

The chain recombines TRBV30 with TRBJ1-3, with TRBD1 as a possible D gene (6 bases). V lost 3 bases and J lost 4, with 16 bases in between. Germline CDR1 is GTSNPN and CDR2 is SVGIG (reference sequence). This CDR3 has 15 residues. The CDR3 sequence is CAWRETGRVGNTIYF. Written as DNA, the CDR3 is TGTGCCTGGAGGGAGACAGGACGGGTCGGAAACACCATATATTTT.

This clone was observed a single time. The chain combines TRBV5-4 with TRBJ2-7; D remains unclear. Germline CDR1 reads SGHNT; CDR2 reads YYREEE (reference sequence). This CDR3 comprises 11 residues. V lost 4 bases and J lost 5, with 7 bases in between. The CDR3 is CASSTLHEQYF. The CDR3 DNA reads as TGTGCCAGCAGCACCCTCCACGAGCAGTACTTC.

The chain carries TRBV18 and TRBJ1-5; D remains unclear. The germline CDR1 and CDR2 sequences are KGHSH and LQKENI. The CDR3 covers 14 residues. With 6 bases removed from V and 3 bases from J, the gap between germline ends came to 12 bases. This chain's CDR3 is CASSTRAVNQPQHF. In DNA form, the CDR3 reads TGTGCCAGCTCGACAAGGGCAGTCAATCAGCCCCAGCATTTT.

This chain connects TRBV21-1 to TRBJ1-2. TRBV21-1 represents a pseudogene. The CDR3 contains 16 residues. The CDR3 DNA sequence: TGTGCCAGCAGCAAAGGGAAGGCTTCCGGGTGGAATGGCTACACCTTC. The encoded protein is CASSKGKASGWNGYTF.

The V gene is TRBV30, the J gene TRBJ2-1; 11 bases match TRBD1. The CDR3 spans 16 residues. The germline CDR1 and CDR2 sequences are GTSNPN and SVGIG (reference sequence). Unmatched junction bases numbered 8, after V lost 0 bases and J lost 7 bases. CDR3 sequence reads: CAWSVPGTGGRNEQFF. The CDR3 nucleotides are TGTGCCTGGAGTGTACCTGGGACAGGGGGGAGAAATGAGCAGTTCTTC.